The 15 T cell receptor beta chains given below trace back to one sample, sequenced in a study of blood T cell repertoires in COVID-19. Measured with immunoSEQ multiplex PCR; TCRdb has only the in-frame clones, and not every one. The sample yields 150,000 to 180,000 clones, 70% to 90% seen once. Sequencing was performed on peripheral blood. The receptor source for this set is a man aged 60-69 years with COVID-19, enrolled during active disease.

This clone has a handful of counts. The genes are TRBV11-3 and TRBJ2-5, with TRBD2 matching over 8 bases. The CDR3 covers 15 residues. The V gene end was trimmed by 1 base and the J gene end by 5 bases; junction bases not matched to a gene: 6. CDR1 and CDR2 from the germline V gene are SGHNT and YENEEA. CDR3 loop: CASSLAVGGRETQYF. DNA for the CDR3: TGTGCCAGCAGCTTAGCCGTAGGCGGGAGGGAGACCCAGTACTTC.

The genes are TRBV3-1 (or the pseudogene TRBV3-2) and TRBJ1-3; D is undetermined. The CDR3 runs 16 residues. Trimming stripped 5 bases from V and 0 bases from J, with 14 bases between. Per germline, CDR1 LGHDT and CDR2 YNNKEL (reference sequence). CDR3 sequence reads: CASSSIRGNSGNTIYF. CDR3 bases: TGTGCCAGCAGCTCTATCCGGGGTAACTCTGGAAACACCATATATTTT.

This clone was found a few times. This chain joins TRBV4-1 and TRBJ1-1; no definite D call. The germline V gene encodes CDR1 MGHRA and CDR2 YSYEKL. CDR3 length: 15 residues. Trimming removed 2 bases at V and 2 bases at J, with 12 bases between. DNA for the CDR3: TGCGCCAGCAGCCAAAAGGCCAGGTTAAACACTGAAGCTTTCTTT. It translates to CASSQKARLNTEAFF.

The V and J genes are TRBV7-2 and TRBJ2-3; 8 bases align to TRBD1. Trimming took 5 bases from V and 5 from J; bases not matched to a gene: 9. The CDR3 runs 15 residues. CDR1 SGHTA and CDR2 FQGNSA come from the germline V gene. CDR3 loop: CASSKQGGSIDTQYF. CDR3 coding DNA: TGTGCCAGCAGCAAACAGGGGGGTAGTATAGATACGCAGTATTTT.

V gene TRBV19 combines with J gene TRBJ1-3, with 10 bases identical to TRBD1. The CDR3 is 18 residues long. Germline CDR1 reads LNHDA; CDR2 reads SQIVND (reference sequence). V trimming: 3 bases; J trimming: 1 base; junction bases outside the gene matches: 9. The CDR3: CASSIFLPGQGSGNTIYF. The CDR3 DNA sequence: TGTGCCAGTAGTATTTTCCTCCCGGGACAGGGGTCTGGAAACACCATATATTTT.

This chain joins TRBV11-2 and TRBJ2-3; 9 nucleotides agree with TRBD2. The V gene's germline CDR1 is SGHAT and CDR2 FQNNGV. CDR3 length equals 16 residues. V lost 0 bases, J lost 3 bases, and 4 bases stayed unmatched. CDR3 DNA sequence: TGTGCCAGCAGCTTAGAGCTAGCGGGGCTAACAGATACGCAGTATTTT. It yields the protein CASSLELAGLTDTQYF. The entire variable domain, with the rest obtained from reference TRBV11-2 and TRBJ2-3, is as follows: EAGVAQSPRYKIIEKRQSVAFWCNPISGHATLYWYQQILGQGPKLLIQFQNNGVVDDSQLPKDRFSAERLKGVDSTLKIQPAKLEDSAVYLCASSLELAGLTDTQYFGPGTRLTVL.

This CDR3 is CAIRGPGEKLFF. CDR3 sequence (DNA): TGTGCCATCCGCGGCCCAGGGGAAAAACTGTTTTTT. The chain links TRBV28 to TRBJ1-4; perhaps TRBD1 as D (5 bases). Germline V gene data show CDR1 as MDHEN and CDR2 as SYDVKM. The CDR3 covers 12 residues. Deletions cut 10 bases from V and 8 bases from J, with 14 bases between.

The chain has TRBV19 and TRBJ1-1; perhaps TRBD1 as D (5 bases). CDR3 length: 13 amino acids. CDR1 LNHDA and CDR2 SQIVND come from the germline V gene (reference sequence). Trimming removed 9 bases from V and 1 base from J, with 12 bases in between. CDR3 protein: CASKDTGNTEAFF. In DNA, the CDR3 is TGTGCCAGCAAGGACACAGGGAACACTGAAGCTTTCTTT. The complete variable domain, with remaining parts taken from reference TRBV19 and TRBJ1-1, reads DGGITQSPKYLFRKEGQNVTLSCEQNLNHDAMYWYRQDPGQGLRLIYYSQIVNDFQKGDIAEGYSVSREKKESFPLTVTSAQKNPTAFYLCASKDTGNTEAFFGQGTRLTVV.

This chain joins TRBV5-1 and TRBJ2-5; D is ambiguous. Germline values: CDR1 SGHRS, CDR2 YFSETQ. The CDR3 has 13 residues. Between the trimmed V and J ends, which lost 1 base and 4 bases, there was a span of 8 bases. CDR3 residues: CASSLSLLETQYF. The CDR3 bases are TGCGCCAGCAGCTTGAGTCTACTAGAGACCCAGTACTTC.

CDR3 DNA: TGTGCCAGCAGCTCACGAAGCGGACAGGGGGTAGGAAGTGAAAAACTGTTTTTT. Its translation is CASSSRSGQGVGSEKLFF. This chain joins TRBV11-2 and TRBJ1-4; 10 bases agree with TRBD1. Losses at the gene ends were 4 bases for V and 7 bases for J; bases not matched to a gene: 15. CDR3 size: 18 residues. In germline, CDR1 is SGHAT, CDR2 FQNNGV.

V gene TRBV5-6 combines with J gene TRBJ2-3, with D perhaps matching TRBD1 (5 bases). V gave up 0 bases and J gave up 5 bases, with 7 bases separating them. This CDR3 contains 13 residues. The germline gives CDR1 SGHDT, CDR2 YYEEEE. Written as DNA, the CDR3 is TGTGCCAGCAGCTTGGAGCAGGGAGATACGCAGTATTTT. It yields the protein CASSLEQGDTQYF.

The chain links TRBV9 to TRBJ2-3; 7 positions agree with TRBD2. The CDR3 runs to 15 residues. The V and J ends lost 8 bases and 1 base, in that order; junction bases with no gene match: 10. CDR1 and CDR2 from the germline V gene are SGDLS and YYNGEE. This CDR3 is CASNLRGDRTDTQYF. CDR3 DNA: TGTGCCAGTAACCTCCGGGGGGACCGCACAGATACGCAGTATTTT.

This chain joins TRBV5-4 and TRBJ2-5; 7 bases are a match to TRBD2. The CDR3 spans 15 residues. Per the germline V gene, CDR1 is SGHNT and CDR2 is YYREEE (reference sequence). V dropped 0 bases and J dropped 1; count of bases not matched to a gene: 3. CDR3 DNA: TGTGCCAGCAGCTTGGGCGCGGGAGTCCAAGAGACCCAGTACTTC. It translates to CASSLGAGVQETQYF.

The V gene is TRBV7-3, the J gene TRBJ2-7; 11 nucleotides agree with TRBD1. The CDR3 totals 15 residues. The germline V gene has CDR1 SGHTA and CDR2 FQGTGA. V lost 1 base to trimming and J lost 3 bases; unmatched junction nucleotides: 2. The CDR3 spells CASSLMGTGGYEQYF. In DNA form, the CDR3 reads TGTGCCAGCAGCTTAATGGGGACAGGGGGCTACGAGCAGTACTTC.

The chain links TRBV30 to TRBJ2-7; 11 nucleotides align to TRBD2. The CDR3 totals 14 residues. The germline V gene encodes CDR1 GTSNPN and CDR2 SVGIG (reference sequence). The V gene end was trimmed by 3 bases and the J gene end by 6 bases; junction bases not matched to a gene: 7. CDR3 in amino acids: CAWSQGLAVLEQYF. Here the CDR3 DNA reads TGTGCCTGGAGCCAGGGACTAGCGGTGCTCGAGCAGTACTTC.